This T cell receptor (beta chain) came from a study of blood T cell repertoires in COVID-19. Study-wide context: There were acute and convalescent COVID-19 samples, and they came from the United States, Italy and Spain. The analysed material was cDNA or gDNA that came from T cells, B-cell-depleted T cells, or PBMCs.

In the authors' workflow: Amplifying reference gene primers gave estimates of nucleated cell counts. The repertoire was sequenced with immunoSEQ multiplex PCR; TCRdb's copy has only in-frame clones and lacks some. Clone size and V and J calls were adopted from that table, with D and trimming inferred from the DNA. The table lists 60,000 to 65,000 clones, approximately 90% of them singletons. CDR3 size: 15 residues. Germline trimming cut 1 base from V and 5 bases from J; bases unmatched to any gene: 2. The germline V gene encodes CDR1 LGHNA and CDR2 YNFKEQ. This TCR was recovered from a human donor with active COVID-19. The donor label of this sample is uncertain. The rearrangement links TRBV4-2 to TRBJ2-5; 12 bases are shared with TRBD2. The sequencing sample was made of peripheral blood. CDR3 in amino acids: CASSQGLAGAETQYF. The CDR3 DNA reads as TGTGCCAGCAGCCAAGGACTAGCGGGGGCGGAGACCCAGTACTTC.